There are a few counts of the clone carrying this T cell receptor beta chain. Its antigen is not identified. The PCR made use of 60 Vbeta and 13 Jbeta primers. Data came from immunoSEQ multiplex PCR; TCRdb stores just in-frame clones and leaves some out. Of 35,000 to 50,000 clones detected, under 60% appear once; the ten largest clones hold 6%. The data are from a study of cytomegalovirus exposure and HLA in healthy donors. Study conclusions and caveats: An analysis was carried out at a later point. It showed that HLA-associated TCR beta chains were more clonally expanded than equally common non-associated chains.

Trimming stripped 5 bases from V and 6 bases from J, with 29 bases between. CDR3 length equals 19 residues. This receptor was taken from a man aged 55 to 70 in good health and CMV-seronegative. Input material: PBMCs. The genes are TRBV5-3 and TRBJ1-4, with D possibly being TRBD1 (5 bases). TRBV5-3 is an ORF for which the function is uncertain. CDR3 loop: CARRPETAWVQALDEKLFF. The CDR3 DNA reads TGTGCCAGAAGACCGGAGACAGCCTGGGTGCAAGCCTTAGATGAAAAACTGTTTTTT.